Following are 10 T cell receptor beta chains from one sample sequenced in a study of PD-1 blockade in classical Hodgkin lymphoma. Data came from immunoSEQ multiplex PCR; TCRdb stores just in-frame clones and leaves some out. Found here are more than 45,000 clones, approximately 70% of them singletons; the top ten hold 11%. Each of the patients experienced relapse following autologous stem cell transplantation, and their brentuximab vedotin exposure differed. The material sequenced was peripheral blood mononuclear cells (PBMCs), taken at baseline. These receptors were taken from a human donor with classical Hodgkin lymphoma.

The gene calls are TRBV21-1 and TRBJ2-1; the table's D call TRBD2 went unverified against the DNA. TRBV21-1 counts as a pseudogene. The CDR3 covers 16 residues. CDR3 in amino acids: CASSKLRERTYNEQFF. In nucleotides, the CDR3 is TGTGCCAGCAGCAAATTGCGGGAGCGGACCTACAATGAGCAGTTCTTC.

V gene TRBV25-1 combines with J gene TRBJ2-3; tentative D call: TRBD2 (7 bases). This CDR3 region has 15 residues. The germline CDR1 and CDR2 sequences are MGHDK and SYGVNS. The V end lost 6 bases, the J end lost 2 bases, and 15 bases lay between the germline ends. CDR3 sequence reads: CASSLGGTYTDTQYF. The CDR3 nucleotides are TGTGCCAGCAGCCTCGGGGGGACATACACAGATACGCAGTATTTT. The full variable domain, its missing parts supplied by reference TRBV25-1 and TRBJ2-3, is EADIYQTPRYLVIGTGKKITLECSQTMGHDKMYWYQQDPGMELHLIHYSYGVNSTEKGDLSSESTVSRIRTEHFPLTLESARPSHTSQYLCASSLGGTYTDTQYFGPGTRLTVL.

The chain combines TRBV2 with TRBJ1-1; D possibly corresponds to TRBD1 (6 bases). The CDR3 consists of 14 residues. The ends were cut back, 5 bases at V and 0 bases at J, with 10 bases in the middle. Per germline, CDR1 SNHLY and CDR2 FYNNEI. The CDR3 loop reads CASSLQGMNTEAFF. The CDR3, as DNA: TGTGCCAGCAGTTTACAGGGAATGAACACTGAAGCTTTCTTT.

This clone has just a few counts. This sequence joins TRBV29-1 and TRBJ2-7; 9 bases match TRBD1. The germline V gene has CDR1 SQVTM and CDR2 ANQGSEA. With 3 bases clipped from V and 6 bases from J, the junction kept 3 bases outside the gene matches. CDR3 length equals 12 residues. The CDR3 here is CSVEGTGREQYF. The CDR3 DNA reads TGCAGCGTTGAGGGGACAGGGCGCGAGCAGTACTTC.

The rearrangement uses TRBV27 and TRBJ2-1; no firm D call. Germline lookup yields CDR1 MNHEY and CDR2 SMNVEV (reference sequence). This CDR3 has 14 residues. Between the trimmed V and J ends, which lost 8 bases and 5 bases, there was a span of 16 bases. CDR3 nucleotides: TGTGCCAGCCTACCCTCGCCCTCGGACAATGAGCAGTTCTTC. This codes for CASLPSPSDNEQFF.

CDR3 in amino acids: CASSPLGGQQETQYF. The CDR3 DNA is TGTGCCAGCTCACCACTGGGCGGACAGCAAGAGACCCAGTACTTC. The chain has TRBV18 and TRBJ2-5, with D possibly being TRBD1 (6 bases). The CDR3 runs 15 residues. Germline CDR1 and CDR2: KGHSH and LQKENI. V dropped 1 base and J dropped 2 bases, with 11 bases sitting between them.

This clone was seen only a few times. The chain couples TRBV5-1 to TRBJ1-1; unclear D gene. The germline V gene encodes CDR1 SGHRS and CDR2 YFSETQ. The V end was cut by 9 bases, the J end by 4 bases, with 10 bases between. This CDR3 spans 11 amino acids. The CDR3 DNA sequence: TGCGCCACTTGGGAGGGCACTGAAGCTTTCTTT. Translating gives CATWEGTEAFF.

The J gene is TRBJ1-5, the V gene TRBV27, with D perhaps TRBD1 (6 bases). The CDR3 runs to 15 residues. V gave up 6 bases and J gave up 1 base, with 13 bases separating them. Looked up from germline, CDR1 is MNHEY and CDR2 is SMNVEV (reference sequence). CDR3 region: CASRQTGTSNQPQHF. CDR3 DNA sequence: TGTGCCAGCAGACAGACAGGAACGAGCAATCAGCCCCAGCATTTT.

The chain has TRBV15 and TRBJ2-2; D remains ambiguous. The CDR3 spans 15 residues. The germline gives CDR1 LNHNV, CDR2 YYDKDF (reference sequence). V was shortened by 4 bases and J by 5 bases, with 14 bases between the two germline ends. The CDR3 sequence: CATSTGPPFTGELFF. The CDR3 bases are TGTGCCACCAGCACGGGCCCGCCCTTTACCGGGGAGCTGTTTTTT. The variable domain in full, completed from reference TRBV15 and TRBJ2-2, reads DAMVIQNPRYQVTQFGKPVTLSCSQTLNHNVMYWYQQKSSQAPKLLFHYYDKDFNNEADTPDNFQSRRPNTSFCFLDIRSPGLGDTAMYLCATSTGPPFTGELFFGEGSRLTVL.

The V and J genes are TRBV2 and TRBJ1-1; D is possibly TRBD1 (5 bases). The germline CDR1 and CDR2 sequences are SNHLY and FYNNEI. The V end was cut by 5 bases, the J end by 0 bases, with 10 bases between. The CDR3 is 14 residues long. CDR3 nucleotides: TGTGCCAGCAGTTCCGGACATATGAACACTGAAGCTTTCTTT. Amino acid sequence: CASSSGHMNTEAFF.